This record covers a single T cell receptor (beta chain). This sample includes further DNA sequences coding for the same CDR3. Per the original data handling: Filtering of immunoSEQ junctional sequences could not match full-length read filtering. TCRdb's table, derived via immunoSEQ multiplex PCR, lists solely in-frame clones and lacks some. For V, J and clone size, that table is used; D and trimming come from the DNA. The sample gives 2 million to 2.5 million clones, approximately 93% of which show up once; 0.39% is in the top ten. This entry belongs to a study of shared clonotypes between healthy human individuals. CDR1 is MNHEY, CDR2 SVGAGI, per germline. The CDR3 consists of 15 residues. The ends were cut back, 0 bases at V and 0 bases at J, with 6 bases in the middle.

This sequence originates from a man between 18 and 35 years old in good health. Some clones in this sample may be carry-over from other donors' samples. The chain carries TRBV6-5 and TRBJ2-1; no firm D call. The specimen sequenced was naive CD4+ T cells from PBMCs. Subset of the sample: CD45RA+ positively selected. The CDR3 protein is CASSYSGSSYNEQFF. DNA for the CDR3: TGTGCCAGCAGTTACTCGGGTAGCTCCTACAATGAGCAGTTCTTC.